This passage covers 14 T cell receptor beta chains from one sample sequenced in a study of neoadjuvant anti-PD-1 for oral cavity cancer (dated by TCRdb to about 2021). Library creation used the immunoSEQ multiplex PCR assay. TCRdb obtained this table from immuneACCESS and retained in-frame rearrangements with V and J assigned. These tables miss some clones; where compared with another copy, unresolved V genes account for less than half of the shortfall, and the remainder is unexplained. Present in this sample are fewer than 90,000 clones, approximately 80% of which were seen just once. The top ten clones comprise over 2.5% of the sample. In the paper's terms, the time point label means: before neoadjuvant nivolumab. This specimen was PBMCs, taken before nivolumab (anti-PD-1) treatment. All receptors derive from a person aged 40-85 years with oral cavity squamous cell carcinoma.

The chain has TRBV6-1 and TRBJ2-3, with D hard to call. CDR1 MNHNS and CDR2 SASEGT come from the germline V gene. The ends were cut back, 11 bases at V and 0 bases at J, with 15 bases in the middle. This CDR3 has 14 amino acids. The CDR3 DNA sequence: TGTGCCGCTCGACCTTTATCTAGCACAGATACGCAGTATTTT. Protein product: CAARPLSSTDTQYF.

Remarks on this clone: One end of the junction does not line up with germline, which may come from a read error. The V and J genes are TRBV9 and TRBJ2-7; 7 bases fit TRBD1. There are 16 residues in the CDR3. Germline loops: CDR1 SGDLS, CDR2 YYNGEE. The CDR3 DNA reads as TGTGCCAGCAGCCCCCCCGGGACAGTGGCATCCTCCGAGCAGTACTTC. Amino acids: CASSPPGTVASSEQYF.

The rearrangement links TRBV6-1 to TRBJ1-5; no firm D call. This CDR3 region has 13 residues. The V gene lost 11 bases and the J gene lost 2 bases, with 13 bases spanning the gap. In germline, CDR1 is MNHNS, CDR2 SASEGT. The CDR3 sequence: CASKEEGNQPQHF. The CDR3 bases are TGTGCCTCTAAGGAGGAAGGCAATCAGCCCCAGCATTTT.

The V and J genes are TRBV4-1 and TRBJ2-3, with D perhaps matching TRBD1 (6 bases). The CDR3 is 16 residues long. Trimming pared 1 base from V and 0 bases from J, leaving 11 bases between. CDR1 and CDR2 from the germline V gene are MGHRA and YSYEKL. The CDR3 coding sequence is TGCGCCAGCAGCCAAGGGGTGGGGGCTAGCACAGATACGCAGTATTTT. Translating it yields CASSQGVGASTDTQYF.

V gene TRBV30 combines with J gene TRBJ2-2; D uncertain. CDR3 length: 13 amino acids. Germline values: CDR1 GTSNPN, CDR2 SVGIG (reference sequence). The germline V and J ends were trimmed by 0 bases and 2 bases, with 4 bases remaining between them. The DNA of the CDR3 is TGTGCCTGGAGTGTACTAAACACCGGGGAGCTGTTTTTT. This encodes CAWSVLNTGELFF.

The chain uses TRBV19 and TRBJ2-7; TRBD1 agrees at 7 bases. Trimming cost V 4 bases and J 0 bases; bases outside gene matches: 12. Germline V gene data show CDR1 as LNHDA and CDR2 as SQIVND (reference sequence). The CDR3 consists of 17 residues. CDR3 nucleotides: TGTGCCAGTAGTACCGCTTCGGGACAGCTTAACTCCTACGAGCAGTACTTC. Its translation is CASSTASGQLNSYEQYF.

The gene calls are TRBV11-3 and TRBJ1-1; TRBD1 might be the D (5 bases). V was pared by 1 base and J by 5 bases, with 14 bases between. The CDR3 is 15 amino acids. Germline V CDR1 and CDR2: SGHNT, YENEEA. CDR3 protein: CASSLGSGSGTEAFF. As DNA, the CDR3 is TGTGCCAGCAGCTTAGGGTCAGGGAGTGGAACTGAAGCTTTCTTT.

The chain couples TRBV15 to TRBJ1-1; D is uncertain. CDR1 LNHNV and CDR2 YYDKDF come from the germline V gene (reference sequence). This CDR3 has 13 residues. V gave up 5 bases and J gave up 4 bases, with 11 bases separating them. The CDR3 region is CATSLGGSTEAFF. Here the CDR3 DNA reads TGTGCCACCAGCTTAGGTGGAAGCACTGAAGCTTTCTTT.

CDR3 residues: CAWGDRGANYGYTF. The CDR3 region has the DNA TGTGCCTGGGGGGACAGGGGCGCTAACTATGGCTACACCTTC. The chain has TRBV30 and TRBJ1-2; 10 nucleotides agree with TRBD1. With 5 bases clipped from V and 0 bases from J, the junction kept 3 bases outside the gene matches. Germline V CDR1 and CDR2: GTSNPN, SVGIG (reference sequence). The CDR3 loop spans 14 amino acids.

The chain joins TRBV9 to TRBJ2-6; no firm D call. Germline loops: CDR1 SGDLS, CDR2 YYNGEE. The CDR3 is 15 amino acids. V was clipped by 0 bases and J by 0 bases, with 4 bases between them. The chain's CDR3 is CASSVGSSGANVLTF. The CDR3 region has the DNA TGTGCCAGCAGCGTAGGGAGCTCTGGGGCCAACGTCCTGACTTTC.

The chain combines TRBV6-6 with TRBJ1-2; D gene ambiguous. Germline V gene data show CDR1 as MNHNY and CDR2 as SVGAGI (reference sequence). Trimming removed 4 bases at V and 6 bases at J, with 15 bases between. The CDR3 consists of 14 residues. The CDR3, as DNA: TGTGCCAGCAGTTTCGGACTCCCGGCGGATGGCTACACCTTC. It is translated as CASSFGLPADGYTF.

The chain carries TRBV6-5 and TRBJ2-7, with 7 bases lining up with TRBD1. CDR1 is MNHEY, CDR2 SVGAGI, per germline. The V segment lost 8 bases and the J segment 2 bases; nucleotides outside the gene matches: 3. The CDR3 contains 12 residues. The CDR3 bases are TGTGCCAGCTGGGACAGCGCCTACGAGCAGTACTTC. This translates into CASWDSAYEQYF.

The CDR3 reads CASSYSSGSNYGYTF. The CDR3 nucleotides are TGTGCCAGCAGTTACTCGTCGGGCAGTAACTATGGCTACACCTTC. This chain uses TRBV6-5 with TRBJ1-2; D ambiguous. The CDR3 spans 15 residues. Trimming removed 0 bases at V and 1 base at J, with 9 bases between. Per the germline V gene, CDR1 is MNHEY and CDR2 is SVGAGI.

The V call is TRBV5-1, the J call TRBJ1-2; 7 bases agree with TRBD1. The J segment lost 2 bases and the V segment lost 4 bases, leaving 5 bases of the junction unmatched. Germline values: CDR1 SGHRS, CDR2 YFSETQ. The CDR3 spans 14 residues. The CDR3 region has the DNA TGCGCCAGCAGCAGGACAGGAAACAACTATGGCTACACCTTC. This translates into CASSRTGNNYGYTF.